This TCR beta chain is drawn from a study of control samples from healthy donors and cancer patients. The ends lost 5 bases at V and 5 bases at J; junction bases unmatched: 7. The CDR3 loop spans 17 amino acids. The V gene's germline CDR1 is SEHNR and CDR2 FQNEAQ (reference sequence). Clones were sequenced by immunoSEQ multiplex PCR, and TCRdb holds only the in-frame ones, with some missing. The profile shows about 86,000 clones, over 85% of them singletons. The V gene is TRBV7-9, the J gene TRBJ2-1; 15 nucleotides agree with TRBD2. Sequencing input: blood. This receptor was identified in a young woman in good health. DNA of the CDR3: TGTGCCAGCAGCAGGGGACTAGCGGGAGGAGTCAACAATGAGCAGTTCTTC. Its translation is CASSRGLAGGVNNEQFF. Full variable domain (outside the CDR3, taken from reference TRBV7-9 and TRBJ2-1): DTGVSQNPRHKITKRGQNVTFRCDPISEHNRLYWYRQTLGQGPEFLTYFQNEAQLEKSRLLSDRFSAERPKGSFSTLEIQRTEQGDSAMYLCASSRGLAGGVNNEQFFGPGTRLTVL.